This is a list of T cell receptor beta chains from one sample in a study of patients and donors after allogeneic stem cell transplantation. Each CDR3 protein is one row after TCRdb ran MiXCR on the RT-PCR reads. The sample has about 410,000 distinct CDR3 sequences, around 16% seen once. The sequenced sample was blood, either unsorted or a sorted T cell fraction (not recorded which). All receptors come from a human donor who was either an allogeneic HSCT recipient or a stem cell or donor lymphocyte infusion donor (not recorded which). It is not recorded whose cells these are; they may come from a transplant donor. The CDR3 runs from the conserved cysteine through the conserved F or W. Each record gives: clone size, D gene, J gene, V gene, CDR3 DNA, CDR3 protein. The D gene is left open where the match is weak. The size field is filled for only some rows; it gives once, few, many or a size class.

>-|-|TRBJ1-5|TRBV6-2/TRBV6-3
TGTGCCAGCAGTTACTCGAACCAGGGTCAGCCCCAGCATTTT
CASSYSNQGQPQHF
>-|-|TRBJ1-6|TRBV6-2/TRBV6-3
TGTGCCAGCAGTTACTTGGGAGTGGGGTGGACAACAAGCTCCTATAATTCACCCCTCCACTTT
CASSYLGVGWTTSSYNSPLHF
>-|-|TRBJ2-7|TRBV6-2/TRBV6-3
TGTGCCAGCAGAGACTATGGGAAGGACTACGAGCAGTACTTC
CASRDYGKDYEQYF
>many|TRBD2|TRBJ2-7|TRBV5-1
TGCGCCAGCAGACAAAGCGGGAATTATAACGAGCAGTACTTC
CASRQSGNYNEQYF
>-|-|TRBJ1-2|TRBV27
TGTGCCAGCAGTGACGAGGGACACCCATTTAGCTACACCTTC
CASSDEGHPFSYTF
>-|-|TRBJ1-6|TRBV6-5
TGTGCCAGCAGTTACTCCGGGCCAAGCTCCTATAATTCACCCCTCCACTTT
CASSYSGPSSYNSPLHF
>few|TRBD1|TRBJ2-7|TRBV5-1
TGCGCCAGCAGGAAGATCCGGGACAGCAGCTCCTACGAGCAGTACTTC
CASRKIRDSSSYEQYF
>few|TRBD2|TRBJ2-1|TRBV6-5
TGTGCCAGCAGTTACACTAGCGGGGAGTACAATGAGCAGTTCTTC
CASSYTSGEYNEQFF
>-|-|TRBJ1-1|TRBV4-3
TGCGCCAGCAGCACCGGGGGGGGTGGGACTGAAGCTTTCTTT
CASSTGGGGTEAFF
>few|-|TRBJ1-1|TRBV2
TGTGCCAGCAGTGAGGAGGCGACAGAAGCTGAAGCTTTCTTT
CASSEEATEAEAFF
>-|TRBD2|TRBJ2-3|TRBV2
TGTGCCAGCAGTGATGCTAGCGGGAGTGGCGTAGATACGCAGTATTTT
CASSDASGSGVDTQYF
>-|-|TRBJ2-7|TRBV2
TGTGCCAGCAGAGAGGACGGGACATCCTACGAGCAGTACTTC
CASREDGTSYEQYF
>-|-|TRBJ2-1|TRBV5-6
TGTGCCAGCAGCTTGTTGCTCACTGAGCAGTTCTTC
CASSLLLTEQFF
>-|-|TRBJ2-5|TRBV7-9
TGTGCCAGCAGCCTCGACGGGATACAAGAGACCCAGTACTTC
CASSLDGIQETQYF
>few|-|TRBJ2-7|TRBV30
TGTGCCTGGAGTGTACGGGGTCAGCTATACGAGCAGTACTTC
CAWSVRGQLYEQYF
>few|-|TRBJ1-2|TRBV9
TGTGCCAGCAGCGTAGCTACAGCCCCCTATGGCTACACCTTC
CASSVATAPYGYTF
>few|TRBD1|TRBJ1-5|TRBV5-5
TGTGCCAGCAGCTTAGGGACAGGGGGGCCCTATAGCAATCAGCCCCAGCATTTT
CASSLGTGGPYSNQPQHF
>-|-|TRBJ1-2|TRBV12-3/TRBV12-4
TGTGCCAGCTCAGCGACGACAGCATCCTTCTATGGCTACACCTTC
CASSATTASFYGYTF
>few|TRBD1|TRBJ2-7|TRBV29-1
TGCAGCGTTGTGCAGACAGGGGTTGAGCAGTACTTC
CSVVQTGVEQYF
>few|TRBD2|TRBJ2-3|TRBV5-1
TGCGCCAGCAGCTCCCTACTAGCGGGAGGCACAGATACGCAGTATTTT
CASSSLLAGGTDTQYF
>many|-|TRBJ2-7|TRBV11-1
TGTGCCAGCAGCCCGAGATCCTACGAGCAGTACTTC
CASSPRSYEQYF
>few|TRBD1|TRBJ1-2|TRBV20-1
TGCAGTGGACCGGGGACAGGGACTGCGGGCTACACCTTC
CSGPGTGTAGYTF
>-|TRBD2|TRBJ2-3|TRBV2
TGTGCTGCGGGGGAACTAGCGAGGACAGATACGCAGTATTTT
CAAGELARTDTQYF
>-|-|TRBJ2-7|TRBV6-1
TGTGCCAGCAGGGACTGGCCCGCGGTTAGGAGTTTCGAGCAGTACTTC
CASRDWPAVRSFEQYF
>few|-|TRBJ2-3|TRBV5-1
TGCGCCAGCAGCTTGGAAGTAGCTCCTACAGATACGCAGTATTTT
CASSLEVAPTDTQYF
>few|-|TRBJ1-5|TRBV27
TGTGCCAGCAGTTTGAATGGGGAGTTTAATCAGCCCCAGCATTTT
CASSLNGEFNQPQHF
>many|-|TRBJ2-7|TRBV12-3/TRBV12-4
TGTGCCAGCAGTTTAGTCGACAACTACGAGCAGTACTTC
CASSLVDNYEQYF
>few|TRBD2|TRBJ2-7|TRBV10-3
TGTGCCATCAGTCACGGGACTAGCGTTACCTACGAGCAGTACTTC
CAISHGTSVTYEQYF
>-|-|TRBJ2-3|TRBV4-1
TGCGCCAGCAGCCAAAAACAGGGAACCACAGATACGCAGTATTTT
CASSQKQGTTDTQYF
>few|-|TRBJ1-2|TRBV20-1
TGCAGTGCTTATACAGGGACCTATGGCTACACCTTC
CSAYTGTYGYTF
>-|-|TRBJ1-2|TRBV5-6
TGTGCCAGCAGCTCGGGTCCTAAAGCCCACTTCAACTATGGCTACACCTTC
CASSSGPKAHFNYGYTF
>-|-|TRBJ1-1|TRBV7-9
TGTGCCAGCAGCTTAGGAAGGACGCTAACTGAAGCTTTCTTT
CASSLGRTLTEAFF
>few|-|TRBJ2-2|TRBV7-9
TGTGCCAGCAGCTTAGAGCTAGCATCCGGGGAGCTGTTTTTT
CASSLELASGELFF
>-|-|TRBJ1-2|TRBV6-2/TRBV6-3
TGTGCCAGCAGTCCCGTGACGGGGTGGTATGGCTACACCTTC
CASSPVTGWYGYTF
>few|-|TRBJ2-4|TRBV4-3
TGCGCCAGCAGCCAAGACCGTCTCCCCCTCGGCATTCAGTACTTC
CASSQDRLPLGIQYF
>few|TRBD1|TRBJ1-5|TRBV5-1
TGCGCCAGCAGCGTGACAGGGGGCGATCAGCCCCAGCATTTT
CASSVTGGDQPQHF
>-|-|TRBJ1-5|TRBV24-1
TGTGCCACCAGTGATCGAAGGGGGGCGGGTTGGGGCAATCAGCCCCAGCATTTT
CATSDRRGAGWGNQPQHF
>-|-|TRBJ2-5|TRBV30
TGTGCCTGGAGACCAAGGGGGGAGACCCAGTACTTC
CAWRPRGETQYF